This TCR beta chain was sequenced for a study of siplizumab effects on memory and regulatory T cells. The protocol was immunoSEQ multiplex PCR, while the TCRdb copy is restricted to in-frame clones and leaves out a portion. The sample includes nearly 85,000 clones, 95% of them seen just once. Study results and limitations: Researchers could not give a naive or memory phenotype to roughly 75-95% of proliferating CD4+ or CD8+ clones.

Points on this clone: The antigen is not known.

This TCR came from a human donor in good health. Sequencing used CD8+ T cells sorted from blood.

This CDR3 is CASHISGTGHGYTF. CDR3 bases: TGCGCCAGCCACATATCGGGGACAGGGCATGGCTACACCTTC. The chain combines TRBV5-1 with TRBJ1-2; 9 nucleotides align to TRBD1. CDR1 SGHRS and CDR2 YFSETQ come from the germline V gene. V lost 7 bases, J lost 6 bases, and 10 bases stayed unmatched. This CDR3 has 14 residues. The full variable domain, its missing parts supplied by reference TRBV5-1 and TRBJ1-2, is KAGVTQTPRYLIKTRGQQVTLSCSPISGHRSVSWYQQTPGQGLQFLFEYFSETQRNKGNFPGRFSGRQFSNSRSEMNVSTLELGDSALYLCASHISGTGHGYTFGSGTRLTVV.